These 31 T cell receptor beta chains originate from one sample sequenced in a study of blood T cell repertoires in COVID-19. Assay: immunoSEQ multiplex PCR; the TCRdb copy retains only in-frame clones and omits some. The repertoire holds a few hundred thousand clones, with around 89% as singletons. Sequencing was done on a sample of peripheral blood. Receptor source: a man aged 30-40 years with acute or convalescent COVID-19.

This chain links TRBV5-1 with TRBJ1-1; perhaps TRBD1 as D (5 bases). With 4 bases removed from V and 7 bases from J, the gap between germline ends came to 23 bases. Germline-derived CDR1 and CDR2 are SGHRS and YFSETQ. The CDR3 length is 16 residues. CDR3 sequence reads: CASSPGGGSQEGEAFF. As DNA, the CDR3 is TGCGCCAGCAGCCCGGGGGGTGGGTCTCAGGAGGGTGAAGCTTTCTTT. The variable domain in full, with the rest retrieved from reference TRBV5-1 and TRBJ1-1, is KAGVTQTPRYLIKTRGQQVTLSCSPISGHRSVSWYQQTPGQGLQFLFEYFSETQRNKGNFPGRFSGRQFSNSRSEMNVSTLELGDSALYLCASSPGGGSQEGEAFFGQGTRLTVV.

The rearrangement uses TRBV12-3 or TRBV12-4 and TRBJ2-7; tentatively, D is TRBD1 (6 bases). The germline V and J ends were trimmed by 8 bases and 4 bases, with 15 bases remaining between them. There are 13 residues in the CDR3. Here the CDR3 reads CASARPGQYEQYF. For the CDR3, the DNA is TGTGCCAGCGCCCGCCCTGGACAGTACGAGCAGTACTTC.

V and J are TRBV4-1 and TRBJ2-7; 9 nucleotides match TRBD2. The germline gives CDR1 MGHRA, CDR2 YSYEKL. Trimming cost V 0 bases and J 4 bases; bases outside gene matches: 1. This CDR3 spans 14 amino acids. The CDR3 sequence: CASSQEGLAYEQYF. The CDR3 bases are TGCGCCAGCAGCCAAGAGGGACTAGCTTACGAGCAGTACTTC.

The genes are TRBV23-1 and TRBJ2-7, with TRBD1 matching over 8 bases. TRBV23-1 is known as an ORF, though its function is uncertain. This CDR3 comprises 15 residues. Trimming cost V 4 bases and J 6 bases; bases outside gene matches: 11. The CDR3: CASSPPFQGAGEQYF. DNA for the CDR3: TGCGCCAGCAGTCCCCCCTTCCAGGGGGCGGGCGAGCAGTACTTC.

This clone was seen a few times. This rearrangement joins TRBV6-5 to TRBJ1-3; a possible D gene is TRBD1 (5 bases). The CDR3 is 15 residues long. Germline CDR1 is MNHEY and CDR2 is SVGAGI. Between the trimmed V and J ends, which lost 0 bases and 6 bases, there was a span of 12 bases. CDR3 sequence (DNA): TGTGCCAGCAGTTACTCGCCAGGGAGGCAAAACACCATATATTTT. As protein: CASSYSPGRQNTIYF.

This rearrangement joins TRBV28 to TRBJ2-1; 7 bases map to TRBD2. Trimming at V came to 5 bases and at J to 3 bases, leaving 22 bases not matched to a gene. CDR3 length: 20 amino acids. Germline V CDR1 and CDR2: MDHEN, SYDVKM. The CDR3 nucleotides are TGTGCCAGCAGTCCTCGGCTGAATGGCGGGGGATTGGGATTCTACAATGAGCAGTTCTTC. Its translation: CASSPRLNGGGLGFYNEQFF.

This clone was counted a few times. The J gene is TRBJ2-3, the V gene TRBV7-9, with TRBD2 identical over 10 bases. V shed 5 bases, J shed 5 bases, and the junction held 4 bases outside the gene matches. In germline, CDR1 is SEHNR, CDR2 FQNEAQ (reference sequence). This CDR3 comprises 14 residues. The CDR3 here is CASSPSGSIDTQYF. The DNA for the CDR3 is TGTGCCAGCAGCCCTAGCGGGAGTATAGATACGCAGTATTTT.

The chain has TRBV12-3 or TRBV12-4 and TRBJ1-2; D is unresolved. V was pared by 3 bases and J by 5 bases, with 7 bases between. This CDR3 is 12 amino acids long. The CDR3 DNA sequence: TGTGCCAGCAGTTTCCTTGAGTATGGCTACACCTTC. Protein sequence: CASSFLEYGYTF.

The gene calls are TRBV5-1 and TRBJ1-2; D is ambiguous. The CDR3 has 13 amino acids. Per germline, CDR1 SGHRS and CDR2 YFSETQ. Trimming pared 0 bases from V and 4 bases from J, leaving 7 bases between. The CDR3 spells CASSLDGTYGYTF. The CDR3 nucleotides are TGCGCCAGCAGCTTGGATGGCACCTATGGCTACACCTTC.

The J gene is TRBJ1-2, the V gene TRBV2, with D unresolved. V was cut by 5 bases and J by 7 bases, with 11 bases left in between. The germline V gene has CDR1 SNHLY and CDR2 FYNNEI. This CDR3 comprises 12 residues. Written as DNA, the CDR3 is TGTGCCAGCAGTCTTTTGACGGGTGGCTACACCTTC. It codes for CASSLLTGGYTF.

The chain carries TRBV12-3 or TRBV12-4 and TRBJ2-1; TRBD2 might be the D (6 bases). Trimming took 4 bases from V and 12 from J, leaving 10 bases between them. The CDR3 has 11 amino acids. The CDR3 is CASSSEGAQFF. The CDR3 DNA is TGTGCCAGCAGTTCGGAGGGAGCGCAGTTCTTC.

The J gene is TRBJ1-3, the V gene TRBV6-5; the D is unclear. The CDR3 sequence is 15 residues long. CDR1 is MNHEY and CDR2 is SVGAGI in the germline V gene. V gave up 6 bases and J gave up 0 bases, with 12 bases separating them. For the CDR3, the DNA is TGTGCCAGCAGCAACATCAGGAACTCTGGAAACACCATATATTTT. It is translated as CASSNIRNSGNTIYF.

J is TRBJ2-5 and V is TRBV2; possible D gene TRBD1, 6 bases. The germline V gene has CDR1 SNHLY and CDR2 FYNNEI. The CDR3 covers 14 residues. V dropped 6 bases and J dropped 5 bases, with 16 bases sitting between them. The CDR3 loop is CASRAGTGKETQYF. The CDR3 coding sequence is TGTGCCAGCAGGGCCGGTACAGGGAAGGAGACCCAGTACTTC.

The V call is TRBV21-1, the J call TRBJ1-1; the D call in the table, TRBD1, was not verified against the DNA. TRBV21-1 is designated a pseudogene. CDR3 length: 20 residues. The CDR3 DNA reads as TGTGCCAGCAGCGAAACGACCCTCGGGACAGGGTATGTTCCTAGTACTGAAGCTTTCTTT. Translation: CASSETTLGTGYVPSTEAFF.

The rearrangement uses TRBV5-1 and TRBJ2-1; 12 positions match TRBD2. Germline CDR1 SGHRS, CDR2 YFSETQ. This CDR3 spans 13 amino acids. V dropped 6 bases and J dropped 9; count of bases not matched to a gene: 4. CDR3 bases: TGCGCCAGCACTAGCGGGGGGGCCGGTGAGCAGTTCTTC. This codes for CASTSGGAGEQFF.

This clone was recorded many times. This rearrangement joins TRBV4-1 to TRBJ2-7, with 12 bases lining up with TRBD2. This CDR3 has 19 amino acids. J was trimmed by 2 bases and V by 0 bases; bases with no gene match: 11. Germline V gene lookup returns CDR1 MGHRA and CDR2 YSYEKL. DNA for the CDR3: TGCGCCAGCAGCCAAGATTCCGGCACTAGCGGGAGGCGGGCCTACGAGCAGTACTTC. It codes for CASSQDSGTSGRRAYEQYF.

This sequence joins TRBV6-5 and TRBJ1-1; TRBD1 aligns across 7 bases. The V gene end was trimmed by 6 bases and the J gene end by 3 bases; junction bases not matched to a gene: 7. The CDR3 loop spans 14 amino acids. Germline-derived CDR1 and CDR2 are MNHEY and SVGAGI. The DNA for the CDR3 is TGTGCCAGCAGGTGGACAGGTGGGGACACTGAAGCTTTCTTT. Residues: CASRWTGGDTEAFF.

This chain connects TRBV28 to TRBJ1-5; D is uncertain. This CDR3 has 12 residues. Germline values: CDR1 MDHEN, CDR2 SYDVKM. V dropped 7 bases and J dropped 4 bases, with 8 bases sitting between them. The CDR3 loop reads CASTVRNQPQHF. The DNA for the CDR3 is TGTGCCAGCACGGTCCGGAATCAGCCCCAGCATTTT.

The rearrangement uses TRBV15 and TRBJ2-1; 13 bases align to TRBD2. The J segment lost 4 bases and the V segment lost 2 bases, leaving 8 bases of the junction unmatched. CDR1 is LNHNV, CDR2 YYDKDF, per germline (reference sequence). The CDR3 contains 18 residues. The CDR3 sequence: CATSRKGGLAGTYNEQFF. The DNA of the CDR3 is TGTGCCACCAGCAGAAAAGGGGGACTAGCGGGAACTTACAATGAGCAGTTCTTC.

The J gene is TRBJ2-1, the V gene TRBV14; 9 bases are a match to TRBD2. The V gene's germline CDR1 is SGHDN and CDR2 FVKESK. The trim removed 4 bases at V and 9 bases at J, leaving 13 bases unmatched. The CDR3 totals 16 residues. CDR3 nucleotide sequence: TGTGCCAGCAGCCTCAAATGGGCGGGGGGGCTCGGTGAGCAGTTCTTC. Its translation: CASSLKWAGGLGEQFF. Drawing the rest from reference TRBV14 and TRBJ2-1, the complete variable domain is EAGVTQFPSHSVIEKGQTVTLRCDPISGHDNLYWYRRVMGKEIKFLLHFVKESKQDESGMPNNRFLAERTGGTYSTLKVQPAELEDSGVYFCASSLKWAGGLGEQFFGPGTRLTVL.

Only one count was recorded for this clone. This chain joins TRBV6-6 and TRBJ1-2, with 9 bases fitting TRBD1. CDR1 is MNHNY, CDR2 SVGAGI, per germline (reference sequence). Trimming cost V 6 bases and J 2 bases; bases outside gene matches: 4. This CDR3 region has 14 residues. The CDR3 nucleotides are TGTGCCAGCAGCTCGGGACAGGGAAACTATGGCTACACCTTC. Translated: CASSSGQGNYGYTF.

The rearrangement links TRBV5-1 to TRBJ1-1, with D perhaps TRBD1 (6 bases). Trimming removed 4 bases at V and 3 bases at J, with 16 bases between. The CDR3 is made up of 15 amino acids. Germline CDR1 and CDR2: SGHRS and YFSETQ. The CDR3 loop is CASSPRPGQDTEAFF. In DNA, the CDR3 is TGCGCCAGCAGCCCGCGTCCGGGACAAGACACTGAAGCTTTCTTT.

The genes are TRBV18 and TRBJ1-3; the D is unclear. Germline V gene sequence: CDR1 KGHSH, CDR2 LQKENI. This CDR3 has 17 amino acids. The ends were cut back, 6 bases at V and 1 base at J, with 19 bases in the middle. The DNA of the CDR3 is TGTGCCAGCTCTTATACCCTCCCAGGCAATTCTGGAAACACCATATATTTT. It encodes CASSYTLPGNSGNTIYF.

J is TRBJ1-4 and V is TRBV12-3 or TRBV12-4, with D possibly being TRBD1 (6 bases). Trimming took off 5 bases at V and 7 bases at J, with 11 bases between the two ends. This CDR3 is built from 13 residues. The CDR3 DNA sequence: TGTGCCAGCAGTCCAGGACAGCCTGAAAAACTGTTTTTT. This gives the protein CASSPGQPEKLFF.

The chain joins TRBV19 to TRBJ1-5; D ambiguous. The V and J ends lost 1 base and 1 base respectively, with 8 bases between them. The CDR3 covers 15 residues. Germline V CDR1 and CDR2: LNHDA, SQIVND (reference sequence). The CDR3 DNA is TGTGCCAGTAGTATAGTAGCGGACAGCAATCAGCCCCAGCATTTT. Translating gives CASSIVADSNQPQHF. Full variable domain (missing parts from reference TRBV19 and TRBJ1-5): DGGITQSPKYLFRKEGQNVTLSCEQNLNHDAMYWYRQDPGQGLRLIYYSQIVNDFQKGDIAEGYSVSREKKESFPLTVTSAQKNPTAFYLCASSIVADSNQPQHFGDGTRLSIL.

The rearrangement uses TRBV9 and TRBJ1-2; D call uncertain. The V end was cut by 4 bases, the J end by 6 bases, with 10 bases between. CDR1 is SGDLS, CDR2 YYNGEE, per germline. This CDR3 is 12 amino acids long. The DNA of the CDR3 is TGTGCCAGCAGCCAGCGATCAAATGGCTACACCTTC. As protein: CASSQRSNGYTF.

The chain carries TRBV5-4 and TRBJ2-3, with no clear D. This CDR3 has 14 residues. The V gene's germline CDR1 is SGHNT and CDR2 YYREEE (reference sequence). V shed 4 bases and J shed 4 bases, with 13 bases lying between them. The CDR3 protein is CASSLARQADTQYF. The CDR3 DNA follows: TGTGCCAGCAGCCTGGCGCGGCAAGCAGATACGCAGTATTTT.

On this clone itself: Germline is not matched at one junction end, which may reflect a read error. The chain combines TRBV19 with TRBJ2-1, with D perhaps matching TRBD2 (5 bases). Germline V gene sequence: CDR1 LNHDA, CDR2 SQIVND (reference sequence). The CDR3 loop spans 13 amino acids. The CDR3 loop reads CASSVDYSSEQFF. The CDR3 DNA sequence: TGTGCCAGTAGTGTAGACTACAGTTCTGAGCAGTTCTTC.

A single count supports this clone. The chain joins TRBV6-5 to TRBJ2-7; D gene uncertain. This CDR3 is 15 amino acids long. With 0 bases removed from V and 2 bases from J, the gap between germline ends came to 11 bases. Germline V gives CDR1 MNHEY, CDR2 SVGAGI. The CDR3 protein is CASSYSTQATYEQYF. DNA of the CDR3: TGTGCCAGCAGTTACTCGACACAAGCTACCTACGAGCAGTACTTC.

V usage is TRBV6-5 and J usage is TRBJ2-1; D possibly corresponds to TRBD1 (5 bases). Germline values: CDR1 MNHEY, CDR2 SVGAGI. Trimming removed 2 bases at V and 6 bases at J, with 11 bases between. The CDR3 extends over 14 amino acids. CDR3 protein: CASSYLARANEQFF. The DNA of the CDR3 is TGTGCCAGCAGTTACCTCGCCAGGGCCAATGAGCAGTTCTTC.

The chain has TRBV21-1 and TRBJ2-3; the D call in the table, TRBD2, was not verified against the DNA. TRBV21-1 is a listed pseudogene. The CDR3 runs 17 residues. CDR3 region: CASSTGLAGETTDTQYF. DNA for the CDR3: TGTGCCAGCAGCACGGGACTAGCGGGGGAAACCACAGATACGCAGTATTTT.